This T cell receptor (beta chain) was recorded in a study of tumor-infiltrating lymphocytes in primary liver carcinoma. Making TCR beta cDNA involved approximately 510 ng total RNA and a constant-region primer. ARM-PCR, slightly modified, supplied the TCR beta libraries through three nested multiplex PCR rounds. With TRBV1-TRBV30 forward primers and a C-beta reverse primer, the first two PCR rounds were run for 9 to 10 cycles each. TCRdb reanalysed the multiplex PCR reads using MiXCR and keeps one entry per CDR3 protein. The table has 20,000 to 25,000 distinct CDR3 sequences, 60% to 80% seen once. The study co-extracted DNA and RNA from 20-30 mg of unsorted bulk tissue. The ends lost 4 bases at V and 2 bases at J; junction bases unmatched: 9. The CDR3 length is 15 residues. Germline V gene sequence: CDR1 SGHKS, CDR2 YYEKEE (reference sequence). With regard to this clonotype: The CDR3 end shows no conserved phenylalanine or tryptophan, and so a read error is likely.

The chain employs TRBV5-5 and TRBJ2-7; TRBD2 aligns across 7 bases. This receptor was identified in a woman under 40 with primary liver carcinoma and hepatitis B virus infection. Sequencing was done on a sample of liver tumor tissue from sampling region 1. Noted subset: tumor region T1, superior pole. CDR3 DNA sequence: TGTGCCAGCAGCCAGGCGGCTAGCGGAGCCTACGAGCAGTACTTA. Translated: CASSQAASGAYEQYL.